The rows below give T cell receptor beta chains drawn from one sample of a study of blood T cell repertoires in COVID-19. This table comes from immunoSEQ multiplex PCR, and its TCRdb copy is limited to in-frame clones, with some not included. The table has under 200,000 clones, over 80% seen once. The sequenced sample was peripheral blood. The receptors were gathered from a woman of 80 years or more with active or convalescent COVID-19. The CDR3 runs from the conserved cysteine through the conserved F or W. The D gene is left open where the match is weak. Clone size, where shown, is once, few, many, or a class for clones that have expanded.

V gene	D gene	clone size	J gene	CDR3 DNA	CDR3 protein
TRBV5-1	NA	NA	TRBJ1-4	TGCGCCAGCAGCCCCGGGACAAATAATGAAAAACTGTTTTTT	CASSPGTNNEKLFF
TRBV4-1	NA	few	TRBJ1-3	TGCGCCAGCAGCCAGGAGGGAGGGGTTGGGTCTGGAAACACCATATATTTT	CASSQEGGVGSGNTIYF
TRBV5-1	NA	NA	TRBJ1-4	TGCGCCAGCTCGGAGGGCGCGGCTAATGAAAAACTGTTTTTT	CASSEGAANEKLFF
TRBV29-1	NA	few	TRBJ1-1	TGCAGCGTTGTCGGGGGGGCGCAGGTTTCAACCGGCGCTTTCTTT	CSVVGGAQVSTGAFF
TRBV11-3	TRBD1	many	TRBJ1-1	TGTGCCAGCAGCTTAGGTGGAGACAGGGAAACTGAAGCTTTCTTT	CASSLGGDRETEAFF
TRBV7-2	NA	NA	TRBJ1-2	TGTGCCAGCAGCCCGTTTGAGGGGGAATATGGCTACACCTTC	CASSPFEGEYGYTF
TRBV19	NA	NA	TRBJ1-6	TGTGCCAGTAGTATGGGAGGGTGGACTAATTCACCCCTCCACTTT	CASSMGGWTNSPLHF
TRBV18	NA	NA	TRBJ2-5	TGTGCCAGCTCAGAGGGACACTCTGAGGGGGAGACCCAGTACTTC	CASSEGHSEGETQYF
TRBV29-1	NA	NA	TRBJ2-2	TGCAGCGTTCGGGGGATCGGGGAGCTGTTTTTT	CSVRGIGELFF
TRBV19	TRBD2	NA	TRBJ2-2	TGTGCCAGTAGTATAGGCCGACTAGCGGGGGGCACGAACACCGGGGAGCTGTTTTTT	CASSIGRLAGGTNTGELFF
TRBV6-2/TRBV6-3	NA	NA	TRBJ1-5	TGTGCCAGCAGTTACGCATACAGGGGCAATCAGCCCCAGCATTTT	CASSYAYRGNQPQHF
TRBV6-5	TRBD1	NA	TRBJ1-2	TGTGCCAGCAGCGACAGGGGGCAGGGTAACTATGGCTACACCTTC	CASSDRGQGNYGYTF
TRBV5-5	NA	few	TRBJ2-7	TGTGCCAGCAGCTTGGCCTTGGGGCAGACCTACGAGCAGTACTTC	CASSLALGQTYEQYF
TRBV27	NA	NA	TRBJ1-6	TGTGCCAGCAGCCCCCGGGACTTTTATAATTCACCCCTCCACTTT	CASSPRDFYNSPLHF
TRBV18	NA	NA	TRBJ1-1	TGTGCCAGCTCACCACGTACAGGAATGAACACTGAAGCTTTCTTT	CASSPRTGMNTEAFF
TRBV2	NA	NA	TRBJ1-3	TGTGCCAGCAGTGAGCCAGGGTACTCTGGAAACACCATATATTTT	CASSEPGYSGNTIYF
TRBV6-5	NA	NA	TRBJ1-2	TGTGCCAGCAGTTACGAGACAGACTATGGCTACACCTTC	CASSYETDYGYTF
TRBV5-1	NA	NA	TRBJ1-1	TGCGCCAGCAGCGGAAACTCAGGGGAGAACACTGAAGCTTTCTTT	CASSGNSGENTEAFF